Sequencing of this TCR beta chain was carried out in a study of shared clonotypes between healthy human individuals. As for the study in general: Donors had three CD4 naive, three CD4 memory, two CD8 naive and one CD8 memory plate apiece. Notes on the study in general: The study's rarefaction showed incomplete sorted-subset sequencing despite large depth. Investigators collected only blood, and repertoires in tissues likely differ.

The germline CDR1 and CDR2 sequences are SQVTM and ANQGSEA. V lost 7 bases to trimming and J lost 2 bases; unmatched junction nucleotides: 5. This CDR3 has 14 residues. The data were produced by immunoSEQ multiplex PCR, yet TCRdb's version contains in-frame clones alone and is incomplete. The table shows 2,500,000 or so clones, with more than 90% occurring only once. Comments on this clone: Its specificity is not known.

The sequence was obtained from a man between 18 and 35 years old in good health. The chain combines TRBV29-1 with TRBJ2-3; 11 positions match TRBD2. The sample taken for sequencing was naive CD4+ T cells sorted from blood. Subset: CD45RA+ positively selected. The CDR3 nucleotides are TGCAGCGCCTTTAGCGGGAGGGCCACAGATACGCAGTATTTT. It specifies CSAFSGRATDTQYF.